What follows describes a single T cell receptor beta chain. This entry is derived from a study of blood T cell repertoires in COVID-19. Study details: Sites in the United States, Italy and Spain provided acute and convalescent COVID-19 samples. The cDNA or gDNA used as material had been derived from T cells, B-cell-depleted T cells, or PBMCs.

Under the authors' procedure: Reference gene primer amplification gave nucleated cell count estimates. The repertoire was sequenced with immunoSEQ multiplex PCR; TCRdb's copy has only in-frame clones and lacks some. The V and J calls and the clone size are those of that table, but D and trimming were determined from the DNA. Here the sample spans about 440,000 clones, around nine tenths being singletons. V lost 6 bases to trimming and J lost 1 base; unmatched junction nucleotides: 5. The CDR3 runs 15 residues. Germline CDR1 MNHEY, CDR2 SVGAGI. This receptor was identified in a woman aged 25 to 39 with acute or convalescent COVID-19. The rearrangement joins TRBV6-5 to TRBJ2-7; 11 bases are a match to TRBD1. What was sequenced was peripheral blood. CDR3 nucleotides: TGTGCCAGCAGCAGCGGACAGGGGGCGTCCTACGAGCAGTACTTC. Translating it yields CASSSGQGASYEQYF.